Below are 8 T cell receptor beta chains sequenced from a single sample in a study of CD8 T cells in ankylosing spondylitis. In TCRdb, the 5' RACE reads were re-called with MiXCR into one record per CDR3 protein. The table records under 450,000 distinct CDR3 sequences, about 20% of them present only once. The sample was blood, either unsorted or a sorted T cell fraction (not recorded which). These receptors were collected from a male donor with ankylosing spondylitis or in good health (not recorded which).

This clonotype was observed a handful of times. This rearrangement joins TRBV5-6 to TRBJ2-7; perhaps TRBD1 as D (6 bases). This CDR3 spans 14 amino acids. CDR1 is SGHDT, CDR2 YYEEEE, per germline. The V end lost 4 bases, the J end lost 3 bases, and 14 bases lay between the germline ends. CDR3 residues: CASSPGTNYYEQYF. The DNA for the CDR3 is TGTGCCAGCAGCCCAGGGACAAATTACTACGAGCAGTACTTC.

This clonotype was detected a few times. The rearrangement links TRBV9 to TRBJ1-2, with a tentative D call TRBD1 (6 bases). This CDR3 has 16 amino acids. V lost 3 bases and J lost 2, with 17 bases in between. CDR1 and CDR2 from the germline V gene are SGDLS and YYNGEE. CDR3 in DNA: TGTGCCAGCAGCGATCGAGACAGGTTGGGGAACTATGGCTACACCTTC. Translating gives CASSDRDRLGNYGYTF.

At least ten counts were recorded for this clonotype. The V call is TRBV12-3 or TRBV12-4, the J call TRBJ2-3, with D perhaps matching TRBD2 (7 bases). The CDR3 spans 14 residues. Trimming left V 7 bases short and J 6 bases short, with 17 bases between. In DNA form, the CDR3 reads TGTGCCAGCACCCCTCGGGGGGCAGGGGATACGCAGTATTTT. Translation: CASTPRGAGDTQYF.

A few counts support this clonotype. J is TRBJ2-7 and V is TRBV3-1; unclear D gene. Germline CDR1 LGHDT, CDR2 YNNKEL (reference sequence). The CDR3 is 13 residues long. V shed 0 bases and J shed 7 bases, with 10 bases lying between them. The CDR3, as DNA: TGTGCCAGCAGCCAAGATCTTGGCGTAGAGCAGTACTTC. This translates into CASSQDLGVEQYF.

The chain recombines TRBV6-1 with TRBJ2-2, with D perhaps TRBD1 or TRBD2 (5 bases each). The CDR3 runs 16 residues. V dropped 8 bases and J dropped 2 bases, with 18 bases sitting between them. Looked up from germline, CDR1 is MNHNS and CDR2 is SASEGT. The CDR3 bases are TGTGCCAGCGGTCGGCAACGGGACGGTAACACCGGGGAGCTGTTTTTT. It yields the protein CASGRQRDGNTGELFF.

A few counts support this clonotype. DNA for the CDR3: TGTGCCAGCAGCTTAGTTTCTGTGGACGAGCAGTACTTC. Its protein product is CASSLVSVDEQYF. V and J are TRBV7-2 and TRBJ2-7; D is unclear. V shed 1 base and J shed 5 bases, with 9 bases lying between them. The CDR3 runs to 13 residues. Per the germline V gene, CDR1 is SGHTA and CDR2 is FQGNSA.

In DNA form, the CDR3 reads TGCAGTGCTCGAAGATTAGCGGGGGAGTACTACAATGAGCAGTTCTTC. Protein sequence: CSARRLAGEYYNEQFF. The chain employs TRBV20-1 and TRBJ2-1; 9 bases match TRBD2. From germline, CDR1 is DFQATT and CDR2 SNEGSKA (reference sequence). V shed 5 bases, J shed 3 bases, and the junction held 11 bases outside the gene matches. CDR3 length: 16 amino acids.

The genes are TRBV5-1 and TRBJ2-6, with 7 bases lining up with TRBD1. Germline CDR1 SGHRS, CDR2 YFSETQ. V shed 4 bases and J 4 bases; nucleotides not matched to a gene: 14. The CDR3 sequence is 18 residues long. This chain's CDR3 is CASSQGQSTSWGANVLTF. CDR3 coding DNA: TGCGCCAGCAGCCAGGGACAGAGTACCTCGTGGGGGGCCAACGTCCTGACTTTC.